This T cell receptor beta chain is from a study of control samples from healthy donors and cancer patients. Germline V lookup: CDR1 MNHEY, CDR2 SMNVEV (reference sequence). V lost 4 bases to trimming and J lost 3 bases, with 10 bases between them. The length of the CDR3 is 13 residues. Some clones are missing from TCRdb's copy, which holds only in-frame ones; the method was immunoSEQ multiplex PCR. The sample lists some 200,000 clones, 85% to 95% occurring once. The sample consisted of blood. The chain carries TRBV27 and TRBJ2-7; D is uncertain. The source of this sequence is a man aged 18 to 29 in good health. CDR3 bases: TGTGCCAGCAGTTCCCCAGGATGCTACGAGCAGTACTTC. Translating gives CASSSPGCYEQYF.